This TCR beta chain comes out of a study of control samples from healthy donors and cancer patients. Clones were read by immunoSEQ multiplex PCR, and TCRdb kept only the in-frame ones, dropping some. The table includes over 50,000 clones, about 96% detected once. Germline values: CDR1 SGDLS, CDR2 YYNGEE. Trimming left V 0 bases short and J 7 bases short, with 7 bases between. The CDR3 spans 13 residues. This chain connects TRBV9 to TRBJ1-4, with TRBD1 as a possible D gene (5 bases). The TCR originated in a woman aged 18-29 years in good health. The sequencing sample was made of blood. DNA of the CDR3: TGTGCCAGCAGCGTAGATGGGGGTGAAAAACTGTTTTTT. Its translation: CASSVDGGEKLFF.